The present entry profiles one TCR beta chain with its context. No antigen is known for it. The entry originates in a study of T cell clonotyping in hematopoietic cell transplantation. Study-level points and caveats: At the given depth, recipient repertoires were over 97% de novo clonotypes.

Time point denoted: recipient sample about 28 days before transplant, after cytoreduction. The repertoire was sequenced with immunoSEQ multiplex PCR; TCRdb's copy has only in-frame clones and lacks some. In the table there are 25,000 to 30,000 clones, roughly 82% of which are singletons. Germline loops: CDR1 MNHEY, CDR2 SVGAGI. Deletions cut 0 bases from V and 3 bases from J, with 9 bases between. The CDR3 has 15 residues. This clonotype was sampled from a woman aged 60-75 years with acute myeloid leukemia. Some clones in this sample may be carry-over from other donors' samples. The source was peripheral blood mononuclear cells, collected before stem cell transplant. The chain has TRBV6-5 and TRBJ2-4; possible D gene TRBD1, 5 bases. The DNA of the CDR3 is TGTGCCAGCAGTTACTCCTCAGGACACAAAAACATTCAGTACTTC. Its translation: CASSYSSGHKNIQYF.